These T cell receptor beta chains were read from a single sample in a study of cytomegalovirus exposure and HLA in healthy donors. This table comes from immunoSEQ multiplex PCR, and its TCRdb copy is limited to in-frame clones, with some not included. The sample records 95,000 to 150,000 clones, roughly 90% being singletons. Specimen: PBMCs. These receptors came from a woman aged 18-35 years in good health and CMV-seropositive. Both conserved end residues are part of each CDR3. D genes are given only for firm matches. Size values are once, few and many counts, or a class for expanded clones, and some rows have none.

d_call,clone_size,j_call,v_call,cdr3_nt,cdr3_aa
-,once,TRBJ1-2,TRBV18,TGTGCCAGCTCACCGGAACCAGGAAACTATGGCTACACCTTC,CASSPEPGNYGYTF
-,-,TRBJ2-1,TRBV11-3,TGTGCCAGCAGTTCTCATAGCTCCTACAATGAGCAGTTCTTC,CASSSHSSYNEQFF
-,-,TRBJ2-2,TRBV2,TGTGCCAGCAAGGCAGGGCAAGCCAGGGATACCGGGGAGCTGTTTTTT,CASKAGQARDTGELFF
TRBD1,-,TRBJ2-7,TRBV7-2,TGTGCCAGCAGCTTTTGGACAGGGGGTTACGAGCAGTACTTC,CASSFWTGGYEQYF
-,-,TRBJ2-7,TRBV2,TGTGCCAGCAGTGAAGCGGGGGGGCTCTACGAGCAGTACTTC,CASSEAGGLYEQYF
-,-,TRBJ2-3,TRBV5-1,TGCGCCAGCAGCTTGGCTCTCAGGGGAGATACGCAGTATTTT,CASSLALRGDTQYF
-,-,TRBJ1-1,TRBV14,TGTGCCAGCAGCCAACTAGCCTGGGAGAACACTGAAGCTTTCTTT,CASSQLAWENTEAFF
-,-,TRBJ1-1,TRBV2,TGTGCCAGCAGCGAGTTAAAACAGAGCAAGTTCACTGAAGCTTTCTTT,CASSELKQSKFTEAFF
TRBD2,-,TRBJ2-2,TRBV7-2,TGTGCCAGCAGCTCTCTAGCGGGCCTGAACACCGGGGAGCTGTTTTTT,CASSSLAGLNTGELFF
-,-,TRBJ2-1,TRBV14,TGTGCCAGCAGCCAAAAACCGAGGTACTCCTACAATGAGCAGTTCTTC,CASSQKPRYSYNEQFF